This T cell receptor (beta chain) was recorded in a study of T cell responses to AZD1222 COVID-19 vaccine. Profiling relied on immunoSEQ multiplex PCR, and the TCRdb table lists in-frame clones only, not all of them. The sample has about 83,000 clones; about 83% are singletons. The CDR3 contains 12 residues. Germline V gene data show CDR1 as MNHEY and CDR2 as SVGAGI. Trimming stripped 5 bases from V and 4 bases from J, with 9 bases between. The chain carries TRBV6-5 and TRBJ2-7; D is undetermined. The specimen was peripheral blood, collected on day 0 of AZD1222 vaccination. The TCR originated in an adult in good health. For the CDR3, the DNA is TGTGCCAGCAGTCCCTTGGTGTACGAGCAGTACTTC. It codes for CASSPLVYEQYF.